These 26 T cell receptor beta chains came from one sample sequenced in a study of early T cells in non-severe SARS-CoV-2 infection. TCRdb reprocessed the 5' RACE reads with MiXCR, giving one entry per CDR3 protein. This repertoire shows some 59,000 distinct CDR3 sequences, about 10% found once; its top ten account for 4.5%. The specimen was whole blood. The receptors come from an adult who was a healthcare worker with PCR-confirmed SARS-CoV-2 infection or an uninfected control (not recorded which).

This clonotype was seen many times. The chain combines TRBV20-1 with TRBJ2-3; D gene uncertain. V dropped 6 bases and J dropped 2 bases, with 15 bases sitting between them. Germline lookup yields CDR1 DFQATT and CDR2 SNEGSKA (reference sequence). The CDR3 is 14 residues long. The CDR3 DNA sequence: TGCAGTGCGCAGGACCCACGGTACACAGATACGCAGTATTTT. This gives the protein CSAQDPRYTDTQYF.

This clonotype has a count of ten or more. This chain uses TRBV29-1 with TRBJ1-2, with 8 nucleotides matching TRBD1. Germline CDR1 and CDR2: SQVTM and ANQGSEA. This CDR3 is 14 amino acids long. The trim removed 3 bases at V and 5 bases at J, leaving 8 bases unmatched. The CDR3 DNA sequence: TGCAGCGTTGAGGGAGACAGGGGAGGTTATGGCTACACCTTC. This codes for CSVEGDRGGYGYTF.

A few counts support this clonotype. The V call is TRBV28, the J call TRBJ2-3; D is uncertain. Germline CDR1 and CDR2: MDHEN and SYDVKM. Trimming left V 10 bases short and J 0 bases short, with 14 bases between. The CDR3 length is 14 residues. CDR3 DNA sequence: TGTGCCACCACTCCGATGCTTAGCACAGATACGCAGTATTTT. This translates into CATTPMLSTDTQYF.

CDR3 protein: CASSERGQGMNTGELFF. The DNA of the CDR3 is TGTGCCAGCAGCGAGAGGGGACAGGGAATGAACACCGGGGAGCTGTTTTTT. This sequence joins TRBV9 and TRBJ2-2; TRBD1 agrees at 9 bases. Germline CDR1 SGDLS, CDR2 YYNGEE. The CDR3 length is 17 residues. J gave up 1 base and V 3 bases, and 7 bases lay outside the gene matches.

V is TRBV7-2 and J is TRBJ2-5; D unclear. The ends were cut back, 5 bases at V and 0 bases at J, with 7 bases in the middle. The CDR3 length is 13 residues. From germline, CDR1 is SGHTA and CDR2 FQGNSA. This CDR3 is CASSRLNQETQYF. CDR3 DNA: TGTGCCAGCAGCAGACTGAACCAAGAGACCCAGTACTTC.

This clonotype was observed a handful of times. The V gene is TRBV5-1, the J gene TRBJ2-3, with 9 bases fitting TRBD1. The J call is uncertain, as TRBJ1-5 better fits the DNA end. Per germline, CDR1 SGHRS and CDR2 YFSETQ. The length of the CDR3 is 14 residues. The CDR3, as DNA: TGCGCCAGCATGCGGACAGGGGTATCAGATACGCAGCATTTT. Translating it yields CASMRTGVSDTQHF.

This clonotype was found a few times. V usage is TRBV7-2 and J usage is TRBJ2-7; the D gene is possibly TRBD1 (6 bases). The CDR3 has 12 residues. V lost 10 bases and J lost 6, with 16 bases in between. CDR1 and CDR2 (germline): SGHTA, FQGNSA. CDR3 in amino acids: CAKGTRFCEQYF. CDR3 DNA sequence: TGTGCCAAAGGGACACGATTCTGCGAGCAGTACTTC.

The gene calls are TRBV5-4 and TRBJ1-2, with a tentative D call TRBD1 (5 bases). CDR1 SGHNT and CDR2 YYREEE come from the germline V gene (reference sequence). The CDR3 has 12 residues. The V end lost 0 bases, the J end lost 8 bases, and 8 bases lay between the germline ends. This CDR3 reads CASSLVGRGYTF. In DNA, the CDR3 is TGTGCCAGCAGCTTGGTGGGGCGCGGCTACACCTTC.

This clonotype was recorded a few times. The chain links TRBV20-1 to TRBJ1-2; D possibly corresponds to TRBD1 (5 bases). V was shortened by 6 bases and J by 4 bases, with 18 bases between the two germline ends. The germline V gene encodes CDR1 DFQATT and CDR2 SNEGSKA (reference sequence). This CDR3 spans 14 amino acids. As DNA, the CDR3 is TGCAGTGCATCCCTTTCCAGGGCCGGCTATGGCTACACCTTC. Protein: CSASLSRAGYGYTF.

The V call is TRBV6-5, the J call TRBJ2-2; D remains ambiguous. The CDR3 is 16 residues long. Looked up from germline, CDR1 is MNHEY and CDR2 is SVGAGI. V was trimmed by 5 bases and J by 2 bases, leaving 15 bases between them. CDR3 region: CASSPQGIANTGELFF. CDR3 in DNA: TGTGCCAGCAGTCCACAAGGGATTGCAAACACCGGGGAGCTGTTTTTT.

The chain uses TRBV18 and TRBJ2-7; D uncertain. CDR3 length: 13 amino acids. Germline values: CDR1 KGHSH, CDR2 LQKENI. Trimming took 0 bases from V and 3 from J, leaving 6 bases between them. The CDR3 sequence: CASSPPSYYEQYF. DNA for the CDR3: TGTGCCAGCTCACCACCGTCATACTACGAGCAGTACTTC.

CDR3 in amino acids: CASSFTGTGGAQYF. DNA for the CDR3: TGTGCCAGCAGCTTCACCGGGACAGGGGGCGCCCAGTACTTC. V and J are TRBV7-2 and TRBJ2-5, with 12 bases aligning to TRBD1. The junction had 5 bases not matched to a gene; V was cut back by 3 bases and J by 9 bases. The CDR3 length is 14 residues. CDR1 SGHTA and CDR2 FQGNSA come from the germline V gene.

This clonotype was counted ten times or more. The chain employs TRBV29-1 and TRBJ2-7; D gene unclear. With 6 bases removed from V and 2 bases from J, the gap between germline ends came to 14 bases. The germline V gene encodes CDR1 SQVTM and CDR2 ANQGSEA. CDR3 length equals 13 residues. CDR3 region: CSVQSDGPYEQYF. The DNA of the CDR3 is TGCAGCGTGCAATCGGACGGTCCCTACGAGCAGTACTTC.

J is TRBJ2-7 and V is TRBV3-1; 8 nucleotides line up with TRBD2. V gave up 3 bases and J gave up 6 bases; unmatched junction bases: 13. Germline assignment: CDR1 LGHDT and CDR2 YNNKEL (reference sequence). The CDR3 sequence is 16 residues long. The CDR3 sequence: CASSHRLAGFKGEQYF. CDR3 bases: TGTGCCAGCAGCCACCGTTTAGCGGGATTCAAGGGCGAGCAGTACTTC.

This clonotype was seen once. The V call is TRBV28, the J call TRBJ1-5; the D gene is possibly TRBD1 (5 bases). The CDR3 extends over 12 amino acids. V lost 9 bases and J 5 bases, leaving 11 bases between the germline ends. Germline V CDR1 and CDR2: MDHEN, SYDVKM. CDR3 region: CASRGYHQPQHF. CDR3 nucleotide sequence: TGTGCCAGTCGGGGGTATCATCAGCCCCAGCATTTT. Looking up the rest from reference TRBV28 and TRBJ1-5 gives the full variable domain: DVKVTQSSRYLVKRTGEKVFLECVQDMDHENMFWYRQDPGLGLRLIYFSYDVKMKEKGDIPEGYSVSREKKERFSLILESASTNQTSMYLCASRGYHQPQHFGDGTRLSIL.

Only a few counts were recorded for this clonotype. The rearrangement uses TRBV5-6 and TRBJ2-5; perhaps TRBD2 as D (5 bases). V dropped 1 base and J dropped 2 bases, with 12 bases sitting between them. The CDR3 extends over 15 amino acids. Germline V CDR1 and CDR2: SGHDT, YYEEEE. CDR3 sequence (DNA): TGTGCCAGCAGCTTGAGAGGGTTGAGACAAGAGACCCAGTACTTC. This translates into CASSLRGLRQETQYF.

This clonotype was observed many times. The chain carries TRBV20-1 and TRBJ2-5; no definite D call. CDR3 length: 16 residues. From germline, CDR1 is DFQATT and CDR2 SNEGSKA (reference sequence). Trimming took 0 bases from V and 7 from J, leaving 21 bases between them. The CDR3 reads CSARDYRRVVSGTQYF. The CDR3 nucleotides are TGCAGTGCTAGAGATTACCGACGGGTTGTGTCAGGGACCCAGTACTTC.

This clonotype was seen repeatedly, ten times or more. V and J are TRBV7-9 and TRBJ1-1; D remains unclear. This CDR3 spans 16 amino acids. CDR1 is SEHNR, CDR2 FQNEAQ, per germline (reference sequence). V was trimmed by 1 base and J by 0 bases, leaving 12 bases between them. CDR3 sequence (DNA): TGTGCCAGCAGCTTAGTCTTAGGCAAAATGAACACTGAAGCTTTCTTT. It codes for CASSLVLGKMNTEAFF.

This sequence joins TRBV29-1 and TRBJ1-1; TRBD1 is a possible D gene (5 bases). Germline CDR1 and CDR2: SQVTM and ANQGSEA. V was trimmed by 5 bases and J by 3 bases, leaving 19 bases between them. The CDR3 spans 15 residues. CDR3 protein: CSVLGDGWRDTEAFF. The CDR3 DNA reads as TGCAGCGTTCTAGGGGACGGATGGCGGGACACTGAAGCTTTCTTT.

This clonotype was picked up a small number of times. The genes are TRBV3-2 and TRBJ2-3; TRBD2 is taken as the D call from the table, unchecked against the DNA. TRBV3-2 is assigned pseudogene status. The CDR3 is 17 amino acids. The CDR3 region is CASSQEVAGAYTDTQYF. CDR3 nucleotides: TGTGCCAGCAGCCAAGAGGTAGCGGGGGCATACACAGATACGCAGTATTTT.

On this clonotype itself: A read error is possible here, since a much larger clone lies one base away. CDR3 DNA sequence: TGCACCAGCAGCTTGCAGGCAGACAGCACTGAAGCTTTCTTT. This encodes CTSSLQADSTEAFF. The chain joins TRBV5-1 to TRBJ1-1; D is possibly TRBD1 (5 bases). Germline CDR1 SGHRS, CDR2 YFSETQ. This CDR3 is built from 14 residues.

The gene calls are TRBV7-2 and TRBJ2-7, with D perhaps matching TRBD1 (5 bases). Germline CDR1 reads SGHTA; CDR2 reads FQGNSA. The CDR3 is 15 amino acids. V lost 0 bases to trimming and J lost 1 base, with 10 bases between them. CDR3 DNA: TGTGCCAGCAGCTTAGCACCGCAGGGTTCCTACGAGCAGTACTTC. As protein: CASSLAPQGSYEQYF.

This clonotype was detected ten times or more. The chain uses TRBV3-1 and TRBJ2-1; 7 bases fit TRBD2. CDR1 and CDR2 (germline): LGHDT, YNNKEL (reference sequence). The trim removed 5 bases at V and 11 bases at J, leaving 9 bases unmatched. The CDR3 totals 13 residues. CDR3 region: CASSEIGGGQQFF. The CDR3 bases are TGTGCCAGCAGCGAGATTGGCGGGGGTCAGCAGTTCTTC.

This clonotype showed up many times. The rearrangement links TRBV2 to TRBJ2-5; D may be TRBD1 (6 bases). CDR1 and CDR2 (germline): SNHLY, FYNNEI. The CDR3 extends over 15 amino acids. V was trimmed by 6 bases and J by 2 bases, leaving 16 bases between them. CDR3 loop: CASRPGASAQETQYF. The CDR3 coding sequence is TGTGCCAGCAGGCCAGGGGCTTCGGCGCAAGAGACCCAGTACTTC.

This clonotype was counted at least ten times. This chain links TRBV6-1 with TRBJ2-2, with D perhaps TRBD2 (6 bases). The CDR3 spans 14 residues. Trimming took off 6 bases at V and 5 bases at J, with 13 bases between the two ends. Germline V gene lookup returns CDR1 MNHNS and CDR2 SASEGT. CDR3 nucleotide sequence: TGTGCCAGCAGCCGGGGACTCCAGACCGGGGAGCTGTTTTTT. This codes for CASSRGLQTGELFF.

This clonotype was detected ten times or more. The CDR3 coding sequence is TGTGCCAGCAGCGACAGGCCTAACACCGGGGAGCTGTTTTTT. Translation gives CASSDRPNTGELFF. The genes are TRBV11-3 and TRBJ2-2; D possibly corresponds to TRBD1 (6 bases). Per germline, CDR1 SGHNT and CDR2 YENEEA. The CDR3 spans 14 residues. With 5 bases removed from V and 2 bases from J, the gap between germline ends came to 9 bases.